The 13 T cell receptor beta chains below come from one sample, sequenced in a study of beta chain features in type 1 diabetes (dated by TCRdb to 2016 to 2019). To prepare the library, the immunoSEQ multiplex PCR assay was applied. All of the isolated RNA was reverse transcribed with the High Capacity cDNA Reverse Transcription Kit, so expressed TCRB transcripts were sequenced. TCRdb carries this immuneACCESS record with in-frame sequences only. Its versions omit some clonotypes, under half of them owing to an unresolved V gene in the studies checked, with the rest unexplained. This sample gives 600,000 to 750,000 clones in total; around 12% of them show up just once. 0.095% to 0.15% of the sample is held by the ten biggest clonotypes. The paper's findings and limits, for the study overall: A moderate but significant shortening of TCRB CDR3 length was observed in type 1 diabetes patients in all four CD4+ subsets.

For these receptors, no antigen is known. The specimen sequenced was naive CD4+ T cells from blood. The cell subset or site label of this sample denotes: true naive CD4+ T cells. Source of these receptors: a man younger than 40 with type 1 diabetes.

This chain links TRBV5-4 with TRBJ2-1; 7 positions agree with TRBD1. From germline, CDR1 is SGHNT and CDR2 YYREEE (reference sequence). The CDR3 totals 16 residues. The V segment lost 0 bases and the J segment 8 bases; nucleotides outside the gene matches: 11. The CDR3 is CASSLAAGAGQDEQFF. The CDR3, as DNA: TGTGCCAGCAGCTTGGCCGCAGGGGCCGGACAGGATGAGCAGTTCTTC.

This clone was counted between two and nine times. V and J are TRBV28 and TRBJ2-7, with no clear D. Germline CDR1 reads MDHEN; CDR2 reads SYDVKM. The CDR3 totals 12 residues. Trimming left V 5 bases short and J 6 bases short, with 11 bases between. The CDR3 sequence is CASSPRAIEQYF. The DNA of the CDR3 is TGTGCCAGCAGTCCCCGTGCGATCGAGCAGTACTTC.

This clone turned up a few times. Its ends do not fully match the called genes, so a read error is possible. This chain joins TRBV15 and TRBJ2-2, with 7 positions matching TRBD1. The germline CDR1 and CDR2 sequences are LNHNV and YYDKDF (reference sequence). This CDR3 region has 16 residues. The CDR3 DNA is TGTGCCACCAGCGGAGATACAGGGGTCGGCACCGGGGAGCTGTTTTTT. Amino acids: CATSGDTGVGTGELFF. Full variable domain (rest looked up from reference TRBV15 and TRBJ2-2): DAMVIQNPRYQVTQFGKPVTLSCSQTLNHNVMYWYQQKSSQAPKLLFHYYDKDFNNEADTPDNFQSRRPNTSFCFLDIRSPGLGDTAMYLCATSGDTGVGTGELFFGEGSRLTVL.

This clone has more than one count but fewer than ten. The chain is built from TRBV25-1 and TRBJ1-1; D is uncertain. Trimming removed 5 bases at V and 5 bases at J, with 21 bases between. The CDR3 is 16 amino acids. Germline CDR1 MGHDK, CDR2 SYGVNS. DNA of the CDR3: TGTGCCAGCAGTCGTTTACTCTCCCAGGAAAGGACTGAAGCTTTCTTT. This codes for CASSRLLSQERTEAFF.

This clone was detected a few times. Different DNA sequences within this sample yield the same CDR3. The V gene is TRBV30, the J gene TRBJ1-5; D unresolved. V was cut by 3 bases and J by 4 bases, with 10 bases left in between. Germline CDR1 reads GTSNPN; CDR2 reads SVGIG (reference sequence). This CDR3 spans 13 amino acids. The CDR3 loop is CAWSPGPNQPQHF. The CDR3 DNA follows: TGTGCCTGGAGCCCAGGACCAAATCAGCCCCAGCATTTT.

The genes are TRBV19 and TRBJ1-2; D not resolved. Germline V gene lookup returns CDR1 LNHDA and CDR2 SQIVND (reference sequence). There are 11 residues in the CDR3. The V and J ends lost 6 bases and 8 bases respectively, with 10 bases between them. This chain's CDR3 is CASRKGSGYTF. The CDR3 region has the DNA TGTGCCAGTAGAAAGGGAAGCGGCTACACCTTC. Full variable domain (remainder filled in from reference TRBV19 and TRBJ1-2): DGGITQSPKYLFRKEGQNVTLSCEQNLNHDAMYWYRQDPGQGLRLIYYSQIVNDFQKGDIAEGYSVSREKKESFPLTVTSAQKNPTAFYLCASRKGSGYTFGSGTRLTVV.

CDR3 DNA sequence: TGTGCCAGCAGCGTAGAGGTGACAGGGAATTCACCCCTCCACTTT. The encoded protein is CASSVEVTGNSPLHF. The chain recombines TRBV9 with TRBJ1-6; 7 nucleotides align to TRBD1. Germline lookup yields CDR1 SGDLS and CDR2 YYNGEE. V was pared by 0 bases and J by 7 bases, with 4 bases of the junction left unmatched. This CDR3 is built from 15 residues. The full variable domain, rest sourced from reference TRBV9 and TRBJ1-6, is DSGVTQTPKHLITATGQRVTLRCSPRSGDLSVYWYQQSLDQGLQFLIQYYNGEERAKGNILERFSAQQFPDLHSELNLSSLELGDSALYFCASSVEVTGNSPLHFGNGTRLTVT.

This sequence joins TRBV13 and TRBJ1-1; D perhaps matches TRBD1 (5 bases). Trimming left V 0 bases short and J 4 bases short, with 6 bases between. CDR1 and CDR2 (germline): PRHDT, FYEKMQ (reference sequence). The CDR3 extends over 13 amino acids. The DNA for the CDR3 is TGTGCCAGCAGCTTAGGGAGGGGCACTGAAGCTTTCTTT. Amino acid sequence: CASSLGRGTEAFF.

This clone has only a few counts. The chain uses TRBV19 and TRBJ2-2, with D perhaps given as TRBD1 or TRBD2 (5 bases each). Trimming stripped 6 bases from V and 6 bases from J, with 20 bases between. Germline CDR1 reads LNHDA; CDR2 reads SQIVND (reference sequence). The CDR3 is 16 amino acids. The CDR3 sequence: CASRSPGSGGPGELFF. Here the CDR3 DNA reads TGTGCCAGTAGAAGCCCAGGCAGTGGGGGACCCGGGGAGCTGTTTTTT.

This clone was counted between two and nine times. The chain couples TRBV30 to TRBJ1-6; D is unresolved. The length of the CDR3 is 13 residues. V lost 3 bases, J lost 8 bases, and 11 bases lay in between. From germline, CDR1 is GTSNPN and CDR2 SVGIG (reference sequence). CDR3 coding DNA: TGTGCCTGGAGAATTGCAGACGATTCACCCCTCCACTTT. As protein: CAWRIADDSPLHF.

The table lists this clone with a few counts. The CDR3 protein is CASSEVSSVTYGYTF. CDR3 in DNA: TGTGCCAGCAGTGAAGTGTCGTCAGTTACCTATGGCTACACCTTC. The chain recombines TRBV6-1 with TRBJ1-2; D is unclear. The CDR3 has 15 amino acids. V was cut by 1 base and J by 4 bases, with 13 bases left in between. From germline, CDR1 is MNHNS and CDR2 SASEGT.

This clone was found a few times. The gene calls are TRBV4-3 and TRBJ2-7; D ambiguous. The CDR3 loop spans 16 amino acids. The V gene's germline CDR1 is LGHNA and CDR2 YSLEER. V lost 4 bases, J lost 0 bases, and 16 bases lay in between. The CDR3 region is CASSLEVHSSSYEQYF. The CDR3 DNA sequence: TGCGCCAGCAGCCTCGAAGTCCACAGCAGCTCCTACGAGCAGTACTTC.

J is TRBJ1-2 and V is TRBV7-9; a weak D match, TRBD1 (5 bases). CDR1 SEHNR and CDR2 FQNEAQ come from the germline V gene (reference sequence). Trimming shortened V by 0 bases and J by 8 bases, and 10 bases separated the two germline ends. The CDR3 extends over 13 amino acids. CDR3 DNA: TGTGCCAGCAGCTTAGCTGGGGCATGGGGCTACACCTTC. It yields the protein CASSLAGAWGYTF.